One sample yielded the 11 T cell receptor beta chains listed below, sequenced in a study of blood T cell repertoires in COVID-19. TCRdb's table, derived via immunoSEQ multiplex PCR, lists solely in-frame clones and lacks some. The repertoire includes about 87,000 clones, roughly 88% of them detected once, and around 3.3% sits in the top ten. The sequencing sample was made of peripheral blood. These receptor sequences come from a woman at least 80 years old with COVID-19, enrolled during active disease.

The chain recombines TRBV10-3 with TRBJ1-6; D may be TRBD1 (5 bases). Trimming stripped 2 bases from V and 6 bases from J, with 8 bases between. The CDR3 runs 14 residues. Germline CDR1 is ENHRY and CDR2 is SYGVKD. The CDR3 loop reads CAISELGGNSPLHF. The CDR3 region has the DNA TGTGCCATCAGTGAGCTGGGGGGTAATTCACCCCTCCACTTT.

V is TRBV6-1 and J is TRBJ1-4; TRBD1 might be the D (6 bases). This CDR3 is built from 16 residues. Germline-derived CDR1 and CDR2 are MNHNS and SASEGT. V lost 2 bases and J 5 bases, leaving 15 bases between the germline ends. This CDR3 is CASSEMETGWNEKLFF. The CDR3, as DNA: TGTGCCAGCAGTGAAATGGAGACAGGCTGGAATGAAAAACTGTTTTTT.

The chain recombines TRBV5-4 with TRBJ1-1; 7 nucleotides align to TRBD1. The CDR3 is made up of 14 amino acids. Unmatched junction bases numbered 4, after V lost 4 bases and J lost 1 base. The germline CDR1 and CDR2 sequences are SGHNT and YYREEE (reference sequence). In DNA form, the CDR3 reads TGTGCCAGCAGCCAGGGACAGTGGAACACTGAAGCTTTCTTT. Residues: CASSQGQWNTEAFF.

This clone showed up just once. The rearrangement links TRBV4-1 to TRBJ2-1; the match to TRBD2 covers 8 bases. The CDR3 has 17 amino acids. V lost 1 base to trimming and J lost 4 bases; unmatched junction nucleotides: 9. Germline CDR1 is MGHRA and CDR2 is YSYEKL. The CDR3 loop is CASSQAYRGGTYNEQFF. The CDR3 coding sequence is TGCGCCAGCAGCCAAGCCTATCGGGGGGGTACTTACAATGAGCAGTTCTTC.

This clone appeared a few times. The chain combines TRBV7-8 with TRBJ1-2; 10 bases align to TRBD1. With V trimmed by 4 bases and J by 7 bases, 9 bases remained unmatched. CDR3 length: 15 amino acids. Germline V gene sequence: CDR1 SGHVS, CDR2 FQNEAQ. CDR3 region: CASSYAKGTGVGYTF. The CDR3 DNA sequence: TGTGCCAGCAGCTATGCCAAGGGGACAGGGGTTGGCTACACCTTC.

The chain joins TRBV7-3 to TRBJ2-5; 10 nucleotides line up with TRBD2. V lost 3 bases, J lost 5 bases, and 6 bases stayed unmatched. Germline lookup yields CDR1 SGHTA and CDR2 FQGTGA. This CDR3 has 15 residues. In DNA, the CDR3 is TGTGCCAGCAGCTTGAGCGGGAGGGGAGGGGAGACCCAGTACTTC. The encoded protein is CASSLSGRGGETQYF.

The chain recombines TRBV4-3 with TRBJ1-2; tentatively, D is TRBD1 (6 bases). Germline CDR1 LGHNA, CDR2 YSLEER. V was trimmed by 3 bases and J by 5 bases, leaving 19 bases between them. The CDR3 sequence is 16 residues long. The CDR3 nucleotides read TGCGCCAGCAGCCAGTCAATTTTCGACAGGTCTTATGGCTACACCTTC. Translation gives CASSQSIFDRSYGYTF.

The chain combines TRBV6-5 with TRBJ2-7, with 9 bases aligning to TRBD2. The CDR3 loop spans 15 amino acids. Germline V lookup: CDR1 MNHEY, CDR2 SVGAGI. V lost 6 bases, J lost 1 base, and 7 bases stayed unmatched. The CDR3 coding sequence is TGTGCCAGCAGAAGGTCCCTAGCGGGATCCTACGAGCAGTACTTC. It translates to CASRRSLAGSYEQYF.

Only one count was recorded for this clone. V usage is TRBV18 and J usage is TRBJ2-7, with 14 bases lining up with TRBD2. This CDR3 contains 16 residues. With V trimmed by 3 bases and J by 1 base, 2 bases remained unmatched. CDR1 is KGHSH, CDR2 LQKENI, per germline. CDR3 sequence: CASSPGTSGGSYEQYF. The CDR3 DNA sequence: TGTGCCAGCTCACCTGGGACTAGCGGGGGTTCCTACGAGCAGTACTTC.

The gene calls are TRBV7-8 and TRBJ1-1, with 8 bases lining up with TRBD1. The CDR3 consists of 14 residues. V lost 5 bases, J lost 1 base, and 3 bases stayed unmatched. Germline V gene data show CDR1 as SGHVS and CDR2 as FQNEAQ. The CDR3 protein is CASSQGQGNTEAFF. The CDR3 DNA reads TGTGCCAGCAGCCAAGGACAGGGGAACACTGAAGCTTTCTTT.

In nucleotides, the CDR3 is TGCGCCAGCAGCTTGGAACTAGCGGGAGTTGGAGATACGCAGTATTTT. Protein product: CASSLELAGVGDTQYF. The chain employs TRBV5-1 and TRBJ2-3, with 11 positions matching TRBD2. Germline V CDR1 and CDR2: SGHRS, YFSETQ. The CDR3 loop spans 16 amino acids. The junction had 5 bases not matched to a gene; V was cut back by 0 bases and J by 5 bases.